Below are 25 T cell receptor beta chains sequenced from a single sample in a study of human T cells and chemical hapten exposure. Documented time point: pre-sensitization, week 0. Treatment: therapeutic diphenylcyclopropenone sensitization with weekly scalp DPC. TCRdb reprocessed the RACE reads with MiXCR, giving one entry per CDR3 protein. The repertoire includes fewer than 150,000 distinct CDR3 sequences, roughly 13% of them detected once, and around 2.8% sits in the top ten. Sequenced here: whole blood, sampled in connection with sensitization to the hapten diphenylcyclopropenone (DPC). The receptors derive from a woman younger than 35 with alopecia areata. Some clones in this sample may be carry-over from other donors' samples.

Many counts were recorded for this clonotype. Here the CDR3 DNA reads TGTGCCAGCAGGAATGCGGACAGGGCCATTTATCGGCCCCAGCATTTT. This sequence encodes CASRNADRAIYRPQHF. The genes are TRBV6-2 or TRBV6-3 and TRBJ1-5; the match to TRBD1 covers 8 bases. The V gene's germline CDR1 is MNHEY and CDR2 SVGEGT. V dropped 6 bases and J dropped 9; count of bases not matched to a gene: 16. The CDR3 loop spans 16 amino acids.

V and J are TRBV12-5 and TRBJ2-7; 9 nucleotides align to TRBD1. V shed 5 bases, J shed 11 bases, and the junction held 10 bases outside the gene matches. In germline, CDR1 is LGHNT, CDR2 FRNRAP. The CDR3 length is 13 residues. The CDR3 DNA reads as TGTGCTAGTGGTCTCCGACAGGGGGATAGGGAGTACTTC. It codes for CASGLRQGDREYF.

This clonotype was recorded a few times. The J gene is TRBJ2-5, the V gene TRBV11-2; D tentatively fits TRBD1 or TRBD2 (5 bases each). The germline CDR1 and CDR2 sequences are SGHAT and FQNNGV. The length of the CDR3 is 14 residues. Trimming stripped 6 bases from V and 0 bases from J, with 11 bases between. The CDR3 loop reads CASRRPGHQETQYF. The DNA for the CDR3 is TGTGCCAGCAGGCGTCCGGGACACCAAGAGACCCAGTACTTC. The full variable domain, with the rest looked up from reference TRBV11-2 and TRBJ2-5, is EAGVAQSPRYKIIEKRQSVAFWCNPISGHATLYWYQQILGQGPKLLIQFQNNGVVDDSQLPKDRFSAERLKGVDSTLKIQPAKLEDSAVYLCASRRPGHQETQYFGPGTRLLVL.

The gene calls are TRBV18 and TRBJ2-6; no clear D. V shed 1 base and J shed 2 bases, with 6 bases lying between them. The CDR3 totals 15 residues. CDR1 is KGHSH, CDR2 LQKENI, per germline. CDR3 region: CASSPLGPGANVLTF. The CDR3 nucleotides are TGTGCCAGCTCACCACTCGGACCTGGGGCCAACGTCCTGACTTTC.

J is TRBJ1-2 and V is TRBV18; D gene ambiguous. Trimming stripped 5 bases from V and 4 bases from J, with 11 bases between. The CDR3 loop spans 13 amino acids. The V gene's germline CDR1 is KGHSH and CDR2 LQKENI. The CDR3 spells CASSSEYAYGYTF. CDR3 bases: TGTGCCAGCTCATCGGAGTATGCCTATGGCTACACCTTC. The full variable domain, completed using reference TRBV18 and TRBJ1-2, is NAGVMQNPRHLVRRRGQEARLRCSPMKGHSHVYWYRQLPEEGLKFMVYLQKENIIDESGMPKERFSAEFPKEGPSILRIQQVVRGDSAAYFCASSSEYAYGYTFGSGTRLTVV.

J is TRBJ2-7 and V is TRBV14; tentative D call: TRBD2 (6 bases). The germline V gene has CDR1 SGHDN and CDR2 FVKESK. V lost 3 bases and J lost 1, with 16 bases in between. This CDR3 is built from 16 residues. CDR3 sequence: CASSQTRGSGSYEQYF. CDR3 sequence (DNA): TGTGCCAGCAGCCAGACCCGGGGTAGCGGATCCTACGAGCAGTACTTC.

This clonotype has ten or more counts. V usage is TRBV11-2 and J usage is TRBJ2-1; 7 positions match TRBD2. Germline CDR1 and CDR2: SGHAT and FQNNGV. J lost 4 bases, V lost 8 bases, and 5 bases had no gene match. The length of the CDR3 is 13 residues. The CDR3 DNA follows: TGTGCCAGCCAACCGGGGGGATACAATGAGCAGTTCTTC. It codes for CASQPGGYNEQFF.

This clonotype has only a few counts. The CDR3 loop is CSARATEYSNQPQHF. CDR3 coding DNA: TGCAGTGCTAGAGCGACAGAGTATAGCAATCAGCCCCAGCATTTT. This rearrangement joins TRBV20-1 to TRBJ1-5; D perhaps matches TRBD1 (5 bases). The CDR3 is 15 amino acids. Trimming removed 1 base at V and 0 bases at J, with 10 bases between. CDR1 is DFQATT, CDR2 SNEGSKA, per germline (reference sequence).

This clonotype was seen at least ten times. The genes are TRBV7-2 and TRBJ1-2; a possible D gene is TRBD1 (6 bases). The germline V gene encodes CDR1 SGHTA and CDR2 FQGNSA. This CDR3 comprises 16 residues. Trimming removed 5 bases at V and 0 bases at J, with 16 bases between. Written as DNA, the CDR3 is TGTGCCAGCAGCCCCGATGGACAGCGATCTAACTATGGCTACACCTTC. This codes for CASSPDGQRSNYGYTF.

This clonotype has just a few counts. The V gene is TRBV5-4, the J gene TRBJ2-1, with D unresolved. There are 14 residues in the CDR3. Trimming left V 4 bases short and J 4 bases short, with 12 bases between. The germline V gene encodes CDR1 SGHNT and CDR2 YYREEE (reference sequence). This CDR3 reads CASSPSNRYNEQFF. The CDR3 DNA sequence: TGTGCCAGCAGCCCTTCCAACAGATACAATGAGCAGTTCTTC.

This clonotype has a count of ten or more. The chain combines TRBV9 with TRBJ2-3; D ambiguous. The CDR3 length is 13 residues. Germline CDR1 and CDR2: SGDLS and YYNGEE. Trimming shortened V by 0 bases and J by 5 bases, and 7 bases separated the two germline ends. The CDR3 DNA sequence: TGTGCCAGCAGCGTAGCTTCCCAAGATACGCAGTATTTT. This encodes CASSVASQDTQYF.

The J gene is TRBJ2-3, the V gene TRBV20-1, with 8 nucleotides matching TRBD2. This CDR3 region has 14 residues. Germline assignment: CDR1 DFQATT and CDR2 SNEGSKA (reference sequence). V dropped 2 bases and J dropped 6; count of bases not matched to a gene: 7. The CDR3 region is CSARQAGAMDTQYF. CDR3 nucleotide sequence: TGCAGTGCTAGACAAGCGGGGGCCATGGATACGCAGTATTTT.

This clonotype has more than one count but fewer than ten. V gene TRBV20-1 combines with J gene TRBJ2-7; D is perhaps TRBD2 (6 bases). Between the trimmed V and J ends, which lost 6 bases and 1 base, there was a span of 25 bases. The germline V gene encodes CDR1 DFQATT and CDR2 SNEGSKA (reference sequence). CDR3 length: 17 amino acids. CDR3 in DNA: TGCAGTGCCCCCGGCTTCGGGGGACGCTTAAGGTCCTACGAGCAGTACTTC. Translating it yields CSAPGFGGRLRSYEQYF.

Many counts were recorded for this clonotype. The V gene is TRBV4-3, the J gene TRBJ2-5; 11 nucleotides align to TRBD2. Germline CDR1 is LGHNA and CDR2 is YSLEER. V trimming: 0 bases; J trimming: 1 base; junction bases outside the gene matches: 19. The CDR3 sequence is 22 residues long. This CDR3 is CASSQDRYTSGGPEPTQETQYF. As DNA, the CDR3 is TGCGCCAGCAGCCAAGATCGATATACTAGCGGGGGCCCAGAGCCTACCCAAGAGACCCAGTACTTC.

This clonotype was counted a few times. The chain couples TRBV7-2 to TRBJ1-5; TRBD1 matches 8 bases. From germline, CDR1 is SGHTA and CDR2 FQGNSA. J was trimmed by 6 bases and V by 5 bases; bases with no gene match: 6. The CDR3 has 14 amino acids. CDR3 sequence: CASSPRTGIQPQHF. CDR3 nucleotide sequence: TGTGCCAGCAGCCCACGGACAGGGATTCAGCCCCAGCATTTT.

V gene TRBV4-3 combines with J gene TRBJ1-2; 7 nucleotides align to TRBD1. The germline CDR1 and CDR2 sequences are LGHNA and YSLEER. V lost 4 bases to trimming and J lost 11 bases; unmatched junction nucleotides: 7. CDR3 length equals 12 residues. The CDR3 DNA sequence: TGCGCCAGCAGCCGCTCCACAGGGGATTACACCTTC. Protein: CASSRSTGDYTF.

The chain employs TRBV19 and TRBJ2-6; D is perhaps TRBD2 (6 bases). This CDR3 has 17 residues. Trimming cost V 7 bases and J 1 base, with 17 bases left between them. Germline loops: CDR1 LNHDA, CDR2 SQIVND (reference sequence). The CDR3 loop is CASTGRGRTSGANVLTF. In nucleotides, the CDR3 is TGTGCCAGTACCGGCAGAGGGAGGACATCTGGGGCCAACGTCCTGACTTTC. The whole variable domain, filled in from reference TRBV19 and TRBJ2-6, reads DGGITQSPKYLFRKEGQNVTLSCEQNLNHDAMYWYRQDPGQGLRLIYYSQIVNDFQKGDIAEGYSVSREKKESFPLTVTSAQKNPTAFYLCASTGRGRTSGANVLTFGAGSRLTVL.

V is TRBV30 and J is TRBJ1-1; unclear D gene. Trimming cost V 4 bases and J 8 bases, with 20 bases left between them. This CDR3 has 14 amino acids. Germline V lookup: CDR1 GTSNPN, CDR2 SVGIG (reference sequence). The CDR3 bases are TGTGCCTGGACACCCAATACCCTACCGAGAGAAGCTTTCTTT. Protein: CAWTPNTLPREAFF.

This clonotype has more than one count but fewer than ten. The chain has TRBV6-2 or TRBV6-3 and TRBJ1-1; D gene uncertain. The CDR3 is made up of 13 amino acids. Trimming left V 0 bases short and J 11 bases short, with 13 bases between. Per germline, CDR1 MNHEY and CDR2 SVGEGT. The CDR3 DNA sequence: TGTGCCAGCAGTTACTCGCCGCGTTCTTGGGCTTTCTTT. Protein sequence: CASSYSPRSWAFF.

The chain combines TRBV18 with TRBJ1-6, with TRBD1 as a possible D gene (5 bases). Trimming shortened V by 4 bases and J by 9 bases, and 13 bases separated the two germline ends. The CDR3 is 14 amino acids. The germline CDR1 and CDR2 sequences are KGHSH and LQKENI. The CDR3 nucleotides are TGTGCCAGCTCACGGGAAAGGGACGGTTCACCCCTCCACTTT. Encoded protein: CASSRERDGSPLHF.

V is TRBV5-1 and J is TRBJ2-5; D gene unclear. Looked up from germline, CDR1 is SGHRS and CDR2 is YFSETQ. V lost 7 bases and J 0 bases, leaving 10 bases between the germline ends. The CDR3 runs to 13 residues. The CDR3: CASGEGNQETQYF. In nucleotides, the CDR3 is TGCGCCAGCGGAGAAGGGAACCAAGAGACCCAGTACTTC. Looking up the rest from reference TRBV5-1 and TRBJ2-5 gives the full variable domain: KAGVTQTPRYLIKTRGQQVTLSCSPISGHRSVSWYQQTPGQGLQFLFEYFSETQRNKGNFPGRFSGRQFSNSRSEMNVSTLELGDSALYLCASGEGNQETQYFGPGTRLLVL.

This clonotype was detected only once. The V and J genes are TRBV7-9 and TRBJ2-7; D tentatively reads TRBD1 or TRBD2 (5 bases each). The CDR3 extends over 16 amino acids. Germline assignment: CDR1 SEHNR and CDR2 FQNEAQ (reference sequence). V lost 4 bases and J lost 7, with 23 bases in between. For the CDR3, the DNA is TGTGCCAGCAGCTCCATTAAAGGGGACCGCCGGAGGGAGCAGTACTTC. It yields the protein CASSSIKGDRRREQYF.

The V and J genes are TRBV7-2 and TRBJ2-7, with 8 positions matching TRBD2. This CDR3 is built from 15 residues. Trimming cost V 3 bases and J 2 bases; bases outside gene matches: 6. Germline V gene lookup returns CDR1 SGHTA and CDR2 FQGNSA. The CDR3 DNA reads TGTGCCAGCAGCTTTTCCACTAGCGGAGCCTACGAGCAGTACTTC. It translates to CASSFSTSGAYEQYF.

V gene TRBV28 combines with J gene TRBJ2-7; 7 positions agree with TRBD2. V lost 9 bases to trimming and J lost 3 bases; unmatched junction nucleotides: 5. The CDR3 is made up of 12 amino acids. The germline gives CDR1 MDHEN, CDR2 SYDVKM. The CDR3 protein is CASNRDYYEQYF. CDR3 DNA: TGTGCCAGTAACCGGGACTACTACGAGCAGTACTTC.

This clonotype has only a few counts. The rearrangement uses TRBV7-6 and TRBJ2-1; TRBD2 agrees at 9 bases. The CDR3 length is 15 residues. With 1 base clipped from V and 9 bases from J, the junction kept 7 bases outside the gene matches. The germline V gene encodes CDR1 SGHVS and CDR2 FNYEAQ. The CDR3 nucleotides read TGTGCCAGCAGCTTAGGGCGGGGGGGCCAAGGTGAGCAGTTCTTC. It specifies CASSLGRGGQGEQFF.